This is a list of T cell receptor beta chains from one sample in a study of cytomegalovirus exposure and HLA in healthy donors. Assay: immunoSEQ multiplex PCR; the TCRdb copy retains only in-frame clones and omits some. The sample has around 300,000 clones; about four fifths are singletons. What was sequenced was PBMCs. These receptors came from a woman aged 40 to 50 in good health and CMV-seropositive. The CDR3 runs from the conserved cysteine through the conserved F or W. Fields, in order: clone size, V gene, D gene, J gene, CDR3 DNA, CDR3 protein. The D gene is left open where the match is weak. A clone size is listed for some rows: how often the clone was seen (once, few, many), or a class if it is expanded.

>.|TRBV30|.|TRBJ2-2
TGTGCCTGGGGGAGGTGGGGAGGAGGCGGGGAGCTGTTTTTT
CAWGRWGGGGELFF
>.|TRBV28|TRBD1|TRBJ2-7
TGTGCCAGCAGTTCCCGGGACAGAGCCTACGAGCAGTACTTC
CASSSRDRAYEQYF
>.|TRBV7-2|.|TRBJ2-7
TGTGCCAGCAGCTTGGCGGTGACCTACGAGCAGTACTTC
CASSLAVTYEQYF
>.|TRBV25-1|TRBD2|TRBJ2-3
TGTGCCAGCAGAAAAGCGGGAAGGGGAGATACGCAGTATTTT
CASRKAGRGDTQYF
>.|TRBV28|.|TRBJ2-5
TGTGCCAGCGGAGGCCCTGAAGAGACCCAGTACTTC
CASGGPEETQYF
>.|TRBV19|TRBD2|TRBJ2-1
TGTGCCAGTAGTATGGGGACTAGCGGGGTCAGCTCCTACAATGAGCAGTTCTTC
CASSMGTSGVSSYNEQFF
>.|TRBV6-5|TRBD2|TRBJ2-7
TGTGCCAGCAGTCTAATCGGGACTAGCGAGCAGTACTTC
CASSLIGTSEQYF
>.|TRBV15|.|TRBJ2-1
TGTGCCACCAGCAGAGGTCGGGAGAGGGGCGTGAATGAGCAGTTCTTC
CATSRGRERGVNEQFF
>.|TRBV9|.|TRBJ1-3
TGTGCCAGCAGCGTTGCAGGATCTGGAAACACCATATATTTT
CASSVAGSGNTIYF
>.|TRBV7-9|.|TRBJ2-3
TGTGCCAGCAGCTCCCATGGAGGGGTTACAGATACGCAGTATTTT
CASSSHGGVTDTQYF
>.|TRBV27|TRBD2|TRBJ2-7
TGTGCCAGCAGTTTGGAGGGCGGGAGCGCCGCCTCCTACGAGCAGTACTTC
CASSLEGGSAASYEQYF
>.|TRBV27|TRBD2|TRBJ2-3
TGTGCCAGCAGTTTAGGTCGGGGGGGCACAGATACGCAGTATTTT
CASSLGRGGTDTQYF
>.|TRBV9|TRBD1|TRBJ1-2
TGTGCCAGCAGCGTTGAGGGGGCCGCCTATGGCTACACCTTC
CASSVEGAAYGYTF
>.|TRBV19|TRBD1|TRBJ1-1
TGTGCCGCAACACAGGGGGCCTACACTGAAGCTTTCTTT
CAATQGAYTEAFF
>.|TRBV28|TRBD1|TRBJ1-2
TGTGCCAGCATGGGACAGGGAAATAAGAACACCTTC
CASMGQGNKNTF
>.|TRBV9|TRBD2|TRBJ2-1
TGTGCCAGCTCCGCACTAGCGGGAGGAATCGCCAATGAGCAGTTCTTC
CASSALAGGIANEQFF
>.|TRBV6-6|.|TRBJ2-5
TGTGCCAGCACCTCGGCCGGAGACTCAAGCCAGTACTTC
CASTSAGDSSQYF
>.|TRBV11-3|.|TRBJ1-3
TGTGCCAGCAGCTTAGCGAGCTCTGGAAACACCATATATTTT
CASSLASSGNTIYF
>.|TRBV5-4|TRBD1|TRBJ1-2
TGTGCCAGCAGCTTGGCCATGGGACAGGGGAGGTACGGCTACACCTTC
CASSLAMGQGRYGYTF
>.|TRBV7-2|TRBD1|TRBJ1-1
TGTGCCAGCAGCCGTGGGGACAGAAAGAACACTGAAGCTTTCTTT
CASSRGDRKNTEAFF
>few|TRBV30|.|TRBJ1-1
TGTGCCTGGAGTTACGGGAACACTGAAGCTTTCTTT
CAWSYGNTEAFF
>.|TRBV10-3|.|TRBJ2-7
TGTGCCATCAGTGAGACTACATACTCCTACGAGCAGTACTTC
CAISETTYSYEQYF
>.|TRBV27|.|TRBJ1-2
TGTGCCAGCAGTTTAACCCCAGGGGCTAGCTATGGCTACACCTTC
CASSLTPGASYGYTF
>.|TRBV25-1|TRBD1|TRBJ1-2
TGTGCCAGCAGGGGGGGGACAGGGCCTTCTAACTATGGCTACACCTTC
CASRGGTGPSNYGYTF
>.|TRBV5-1|TRBD1|TRBJ1-1
TGCGCCAGCAGCTCGACAGGGCGAAGCACTGAAGCTTTCTTT
CASSSTGRSTEAFF
>.|TRBV18|.|TRBJ2-2
TGTGCCAGCTCACCAGGCAGACGGGTGGCCGGGGAGCTGTTTTTT
CASSPGRRVAGELFF
>.|TRBV6-6|.|TRBJ2-1
TGTGCCAGCAGTCCCCTAGCTCTTTACAATGAGCAGTTCTTC
CASSPLALYNEQFF
>few|TRBV28|.|TRBJ1-5
TGTGCCAGCAGTTTCTATTCCGGTCTTAATCAGCCCCAGCATTTT
CASSFYSGLNQPQHF
>.|TRBV11-2|.|TRBJ2-7
TGTGCCAGCAGCACCTCTAAGACAGGTTCCTACGAGCAGTACTTC
CASSTSKTGSYEQYF
>few|TRBV14|TRBD1|TRBJ1-2
TGTGCCAGCAGCAGCGACAGGGCCTATGGCTACACCTTC
CASSSDRAYGYTF
>.|TRBV4-2|TRBD2|TRBJ2-7
TGTGCCAGCAGCCAAGAGTATAGGGGCGGGAGGGCCTACGAGCAGTACTTC
CASSQEYRGGRAYEQYF
>once|TRBV5-5|.|TRBJ2-1
TGTGCCAGCAGCTTGAACAGGAACAATGAGCAGTTCTTC
CASSLNRNNEQFF
>.|TRBV20-1|.|TRBJ2-7
TGCAGTGCCCCCCTAGAATACGAGCAGTACTTC
CSAPLEYEQYF
>.|TRBV7-3|TRBD2|TRBJ2-7
TGTGCCAGCAGCTTAACAGCTAGCGGAGTGGGCGAGCAGTACTTC
CASSLTASGVGEQYF
>.|TRBV6-1|TRBD1|TRBJ2-1
TGTGCCAGCAGTCCCGGGACAGCCTACAATGAGCAGTTCTTC
CASSPGTAYNEQFF
>.|TRBV4-2|.|TRBJ2-7
TGTGCCAGCAGCCAAGCTTTCACAGGGCATTTGGACGAGCAGTACTTC
CASSQAFTGHLDEQYF
>once|TRBV10-3|TRBD1|TRBJ1-5
TGTGCCATCAGTTCCTCGGGGACAGGGGGTTATAGCAATCAGCCCCAGCATTTT
CAISSSGTGGYSNQPQHF
>.|TRBV27|TRBD1|TRBJ1-1
TGTGCCAGCAGTAGTAGGAGAGGGGGCAGGGCTGAAGCTTTCTTT
CASSSRRGGRAEAFF
>.|TRBV5-1|TRBD2|TRBJ2-1
TGCGCCAGCAGCTTGGGTCGTCTAGCGGGAGATGGGCAGTTCTTC
CASSLGRLAGDGQFF